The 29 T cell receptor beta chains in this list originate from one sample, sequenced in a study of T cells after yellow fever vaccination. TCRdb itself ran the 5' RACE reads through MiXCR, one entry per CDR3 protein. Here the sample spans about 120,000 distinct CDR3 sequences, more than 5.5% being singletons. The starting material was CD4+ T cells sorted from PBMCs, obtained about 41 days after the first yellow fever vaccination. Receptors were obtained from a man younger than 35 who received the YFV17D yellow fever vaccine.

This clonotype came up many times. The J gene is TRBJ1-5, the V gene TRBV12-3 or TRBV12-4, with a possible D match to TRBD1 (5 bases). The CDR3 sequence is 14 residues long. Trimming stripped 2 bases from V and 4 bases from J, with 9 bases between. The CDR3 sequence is CASSLQDSNQPQHF. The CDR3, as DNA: TGTGCCAGCAGTTTACAAGACAGTAATCAGCCCCAGCATTTT.

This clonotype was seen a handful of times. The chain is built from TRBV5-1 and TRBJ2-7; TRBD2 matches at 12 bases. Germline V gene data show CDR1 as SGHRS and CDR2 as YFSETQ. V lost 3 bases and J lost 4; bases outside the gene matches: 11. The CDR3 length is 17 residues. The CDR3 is CASSSGASGGAFYEQYF. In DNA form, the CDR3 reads TGCGCCAGCAGCTCGGGAGCTAGCGGGGGGGCCTTTTACGAGCAGTACTTC.

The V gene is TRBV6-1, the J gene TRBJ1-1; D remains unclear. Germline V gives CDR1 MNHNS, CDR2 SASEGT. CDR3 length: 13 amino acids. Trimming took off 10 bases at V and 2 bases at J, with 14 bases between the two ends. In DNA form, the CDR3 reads TGTGCCACTCTCCGGACCGCTAACACTGAAGCTTTCTTT. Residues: CATLRTANTEAFF.

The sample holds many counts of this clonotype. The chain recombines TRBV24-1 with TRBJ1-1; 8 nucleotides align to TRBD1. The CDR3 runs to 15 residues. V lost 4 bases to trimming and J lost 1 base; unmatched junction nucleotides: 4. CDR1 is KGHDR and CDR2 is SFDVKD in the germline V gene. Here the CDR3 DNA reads TGTGCCACCAGTGAGGGGACAGGATGGAACACTGAAGCTTTCTTT. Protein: CATSEGTGWNTEAFF.

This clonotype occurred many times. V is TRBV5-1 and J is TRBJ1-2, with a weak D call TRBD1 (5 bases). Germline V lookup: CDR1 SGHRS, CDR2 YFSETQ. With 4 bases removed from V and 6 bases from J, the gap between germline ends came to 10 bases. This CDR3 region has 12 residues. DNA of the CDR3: TGCGCCAGCAGCCCCGAGGGGAATGGCTACACCTTC. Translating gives CASSPEGNGYTF.

The CDR3, as DNA: TGTGCCAGCAGTTACGCTATAGGACAGCAAGAAGAGACCCAGTACTTC. This encodes CASSYAIGQQEETQYF. The V gene is TRBV6-5, the J gene TRBJ2-5; weak D call: TRBD1 (6 bases). The V end was cut by 2 bases, the J end by 3 bases, with 16 bases between. The CDR3 has 16 amino acids. Looked up from germline, CDR1 is MNHEY and CDR2 is SVGAGI.

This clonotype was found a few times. This CDR3 reads CAWVTSAETQYF. CDR3 nucleotides: TGTGCCTGGGTGACTAGCGCGGAGACCCAGTACTTC. J is TRBJ2-5 and V is TRBV30; 8 nucleotides align to TRBD2. Germline lookup yields CDR1 GTSNPN and CDR2 SVGIG (reference sequence). Trimming removed 5 bases from V and 5 bases from J; junction bases left unmatched: 4. The CDR3 has 12 residues.

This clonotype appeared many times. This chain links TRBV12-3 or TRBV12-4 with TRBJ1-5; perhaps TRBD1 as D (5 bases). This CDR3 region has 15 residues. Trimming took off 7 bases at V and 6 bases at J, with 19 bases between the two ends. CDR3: CASTPGAGYAQPQHF. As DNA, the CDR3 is TGTGCCAGCACCCCCGGGGCAGGGTACGCTCAGCCCCAGCATTTT.

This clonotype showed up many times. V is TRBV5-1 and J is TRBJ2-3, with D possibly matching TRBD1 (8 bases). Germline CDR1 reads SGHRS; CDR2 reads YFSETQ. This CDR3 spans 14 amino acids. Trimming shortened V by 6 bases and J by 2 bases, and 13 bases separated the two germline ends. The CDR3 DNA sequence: TGCGCCAGCAACAGGGGGGGGTACACAGATACGCAGTATTTT. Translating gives CASNRGGYTDTQYF.

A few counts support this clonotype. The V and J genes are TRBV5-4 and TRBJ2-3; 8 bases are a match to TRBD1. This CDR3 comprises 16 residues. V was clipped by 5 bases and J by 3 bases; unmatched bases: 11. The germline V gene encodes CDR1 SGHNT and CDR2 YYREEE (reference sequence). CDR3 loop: CASSSPDRVLTDTQYF. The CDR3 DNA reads TGTGCCAGCAGTTCCCCGGACAGGGTGTTAACAGATACGCAGTATTTT. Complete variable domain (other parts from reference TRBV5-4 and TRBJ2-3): ETGVTQSPTHLIKTRGQQVTLRCSSQSGHNTVSWYQQALGQGPQFIFQYYREEENGRGNFPPRFSGLQFPNYSSELNVNALELDDSALYLCASSSPDRVLTDTQYFGPGTRLTVL.

The DNA of the CDR3 is TGTGCCAGCAGCCAAGGATTCGTGAACACTGAAGCTTTCTTT. Amino acids: CASSQGFVNTEAFF. The rearrangement links TRBV3-1 to TRBJ1-1, with D unresolved. V lost 1 base and J 0 bases, leaving 6 bases between the germline ends. Germline V gene lookup returns CDR1 LGHDT and CDR2 YNNKEL (reference sequence). The CDR3 consists of 14 residues.

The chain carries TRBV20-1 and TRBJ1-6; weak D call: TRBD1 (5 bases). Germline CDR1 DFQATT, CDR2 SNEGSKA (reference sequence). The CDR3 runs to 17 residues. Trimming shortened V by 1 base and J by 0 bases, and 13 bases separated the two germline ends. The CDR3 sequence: CSARGFLDTSYNSPLHF. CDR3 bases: TGCAGTGCTAGAGGATTCCTGGACACCTCCTATAATTCACCCCTCCACTTT.

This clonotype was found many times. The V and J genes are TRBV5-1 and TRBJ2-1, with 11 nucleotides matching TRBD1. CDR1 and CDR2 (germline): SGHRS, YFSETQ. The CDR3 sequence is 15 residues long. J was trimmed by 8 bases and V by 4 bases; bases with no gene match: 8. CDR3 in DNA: TGCGCCAGCAGCAAAGGGACAGGGGGTATGGATGAGCAGTTCTTC. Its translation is CASSKGTGGMDEQFF.

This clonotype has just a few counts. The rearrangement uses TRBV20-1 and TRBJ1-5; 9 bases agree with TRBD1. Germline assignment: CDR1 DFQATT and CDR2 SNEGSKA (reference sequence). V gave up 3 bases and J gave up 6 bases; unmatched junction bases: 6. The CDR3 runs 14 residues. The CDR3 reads CSARETGGGQPQHF. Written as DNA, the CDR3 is TGCAGTGCTAGGGAGACAGGGGGAGGTCAGCCCCAGCATTTT.

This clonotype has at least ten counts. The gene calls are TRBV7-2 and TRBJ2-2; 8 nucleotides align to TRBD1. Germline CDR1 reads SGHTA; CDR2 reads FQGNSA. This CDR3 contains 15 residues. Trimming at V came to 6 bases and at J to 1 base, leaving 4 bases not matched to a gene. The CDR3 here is CASRTGTGNTGELFF. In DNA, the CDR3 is TGTGCCAGCAGGACCGGGACAGGGAACACCGGGGAGCTGTTTTTT.

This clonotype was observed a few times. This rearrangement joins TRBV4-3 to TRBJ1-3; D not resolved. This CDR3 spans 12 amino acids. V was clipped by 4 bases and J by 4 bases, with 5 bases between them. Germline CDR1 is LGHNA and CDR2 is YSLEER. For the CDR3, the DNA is TGCGCCAGCAGCCCGGGGGGAAACACCATATATTTT. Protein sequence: CASSPGGNTIYF.

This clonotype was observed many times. The CDR3 DNA sequence: TGTGCCAGCAGCGCACTGGGACAGGTCGAAAGCAATCAGCCCCAGCATTTT. This gives the protein CASSALGQVESNQPQHF. J is TRBJ1-5 and V is TRBV7-8, with 8 bases identical to TRBD1. The CDR3 contains 17 residues. Germline CDR1 SGHVS, CDR2 FQNEAQ. With 5 bases clipped from V and 1 base from J, the junction kept 10 bases outside the gene matches.

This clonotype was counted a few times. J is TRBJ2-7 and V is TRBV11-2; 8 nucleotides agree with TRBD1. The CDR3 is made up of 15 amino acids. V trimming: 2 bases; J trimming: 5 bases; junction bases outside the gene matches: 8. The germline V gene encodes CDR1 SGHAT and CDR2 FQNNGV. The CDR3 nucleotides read TGTGCCAGCAGCTTAATCCAGGGGGCTACCCACGAGCAGTACGTC. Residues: CASSLIQGATHEQYV.

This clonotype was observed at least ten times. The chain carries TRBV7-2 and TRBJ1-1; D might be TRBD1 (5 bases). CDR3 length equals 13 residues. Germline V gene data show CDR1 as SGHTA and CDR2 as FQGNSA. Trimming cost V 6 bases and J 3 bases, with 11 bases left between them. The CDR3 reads CASRSSGYTEAFF. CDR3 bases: TGTGCCAGCAGGTCCTCAGGGTACACTGAAGCTTTCTTT. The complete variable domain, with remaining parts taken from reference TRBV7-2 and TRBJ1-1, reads GAGVSQSPSNKVTEKGKDVELRCDPISGHTALYWYRQSLGQGLEFLIYFQGNSAPDKSGLPSDRFSAERTGGSVSTLTIQRTQQEDSAVYLCASRSSGYTEAFFGQGTRLTVV.

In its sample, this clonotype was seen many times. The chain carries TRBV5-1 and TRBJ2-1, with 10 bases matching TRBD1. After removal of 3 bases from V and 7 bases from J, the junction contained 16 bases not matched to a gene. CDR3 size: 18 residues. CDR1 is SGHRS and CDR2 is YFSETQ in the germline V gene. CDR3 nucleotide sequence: TGCGCCAGCAGCTCAACCCCGACCGGGACAGGGGCCTGGAATGAGCAGTTCTTC. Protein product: CASSSTPTGTGAWNEQFF.

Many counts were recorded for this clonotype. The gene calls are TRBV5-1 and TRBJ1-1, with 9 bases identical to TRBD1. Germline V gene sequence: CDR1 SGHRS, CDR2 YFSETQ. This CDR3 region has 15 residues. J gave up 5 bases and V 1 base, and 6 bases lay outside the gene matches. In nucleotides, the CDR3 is TGCGCCAGCAGCTTGCCAACCGGGACAGGGACTGAAGCTTTCTTT. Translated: CASSLPTGTGTEAFF.

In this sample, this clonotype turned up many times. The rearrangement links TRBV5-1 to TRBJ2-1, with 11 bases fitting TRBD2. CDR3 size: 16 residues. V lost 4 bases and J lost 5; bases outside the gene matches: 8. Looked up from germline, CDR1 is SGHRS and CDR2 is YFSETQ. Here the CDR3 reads CASSRSLAGAHNEQFF. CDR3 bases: TGCGCCAGCAGCCGATCACTAGCGGGGGCCCACAATGAGCAGTTCTTC.

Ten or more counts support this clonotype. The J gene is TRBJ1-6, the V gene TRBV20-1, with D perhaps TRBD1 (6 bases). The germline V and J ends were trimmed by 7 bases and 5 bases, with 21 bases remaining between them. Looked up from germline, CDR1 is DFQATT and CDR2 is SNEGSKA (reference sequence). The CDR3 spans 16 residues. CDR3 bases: TGCAGTGGCATCGCGGGTGGGGGCGCCCATAATTCACCCCTCCACTTT. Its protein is CSGIAGGGAHNSPLHF.

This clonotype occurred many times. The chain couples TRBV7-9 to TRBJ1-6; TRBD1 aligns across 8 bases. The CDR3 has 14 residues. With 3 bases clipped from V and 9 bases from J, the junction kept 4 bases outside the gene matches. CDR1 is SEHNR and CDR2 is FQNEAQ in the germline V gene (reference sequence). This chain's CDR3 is CASSLQGAGSPLHF. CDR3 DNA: TGTGCCAGCAGCTTGCAGGGGGCGGGTTCACCCCTCCACTTT.

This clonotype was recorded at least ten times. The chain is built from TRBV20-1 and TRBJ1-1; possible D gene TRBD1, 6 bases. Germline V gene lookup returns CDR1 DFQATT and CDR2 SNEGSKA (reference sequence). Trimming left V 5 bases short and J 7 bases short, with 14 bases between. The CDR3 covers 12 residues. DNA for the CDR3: TGCAGTGCTCCACAGGGTACCTATGAAGCTTTCTTT. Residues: CSAPQGTYEAFF.

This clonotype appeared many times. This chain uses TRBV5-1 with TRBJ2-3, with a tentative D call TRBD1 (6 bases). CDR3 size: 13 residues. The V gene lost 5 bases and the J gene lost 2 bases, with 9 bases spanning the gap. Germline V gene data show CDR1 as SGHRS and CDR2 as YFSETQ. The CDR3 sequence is CASRWDTTDTQYF. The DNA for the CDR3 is TGCGCCAGCAGATGGGACACCACAGATACGCAGTATTTT.

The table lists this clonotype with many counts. The CDR3 sequence is CASSTRTGGHYGYTF. The CDR3 DNA follows: TGTGCCAGCAGTACTCGGACAGGGGGGCACTATGGCTACACCTTC. This chain joins TRBV6-5 and TRBJ1-2, with 10 nucleotides matching TRBD1. CDR1 and CDR2 (germline): MNHEY, SVGAGI. This CDR3 spans 15 amino acids. V lost 5 bases to trimming and J lost 3 bases; unmatched junction nucleotides: 6.

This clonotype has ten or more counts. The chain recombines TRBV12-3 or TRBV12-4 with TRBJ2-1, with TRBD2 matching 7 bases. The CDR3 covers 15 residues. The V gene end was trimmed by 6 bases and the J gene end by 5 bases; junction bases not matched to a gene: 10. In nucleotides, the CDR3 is TGTGCCAGCAGCCGACTTTTAAGCGGGGACAATGAGCAGTTCTTC. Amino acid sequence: CASSRLLSGDNEQFF.

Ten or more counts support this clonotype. The CDR3 is CASSLGVGNYGYTF. CDR3 nucleotide sequence: TGTGCCAGCAGCTTAGGAGTCGGTAACTATGGCTACACCTTC. V gene TRBV7-9 combines with J gene TRBJ1-2; D is unresolved. V lost 1 base to trimming and J lost 1 base, with 7 bases between them. The germline V gene encodes CDR1 SEHNR and CDR2 FQNEAQ (reference sequence). CDR3 size: 14 residues.